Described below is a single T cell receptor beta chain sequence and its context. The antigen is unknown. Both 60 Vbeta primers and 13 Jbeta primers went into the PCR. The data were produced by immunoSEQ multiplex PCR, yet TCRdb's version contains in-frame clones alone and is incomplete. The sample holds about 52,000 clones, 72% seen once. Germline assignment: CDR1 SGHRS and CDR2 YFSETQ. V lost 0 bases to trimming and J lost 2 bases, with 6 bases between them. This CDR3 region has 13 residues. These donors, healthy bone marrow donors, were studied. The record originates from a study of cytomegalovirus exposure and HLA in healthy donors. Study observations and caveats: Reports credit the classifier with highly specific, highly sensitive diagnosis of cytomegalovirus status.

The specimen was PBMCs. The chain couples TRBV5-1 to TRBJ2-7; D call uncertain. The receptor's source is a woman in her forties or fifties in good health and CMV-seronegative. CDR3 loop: CASSLATAYEQYF. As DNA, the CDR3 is TGCGCCAGCAGCTTGGCCACAGCCTACGAGCAGTACTTC.